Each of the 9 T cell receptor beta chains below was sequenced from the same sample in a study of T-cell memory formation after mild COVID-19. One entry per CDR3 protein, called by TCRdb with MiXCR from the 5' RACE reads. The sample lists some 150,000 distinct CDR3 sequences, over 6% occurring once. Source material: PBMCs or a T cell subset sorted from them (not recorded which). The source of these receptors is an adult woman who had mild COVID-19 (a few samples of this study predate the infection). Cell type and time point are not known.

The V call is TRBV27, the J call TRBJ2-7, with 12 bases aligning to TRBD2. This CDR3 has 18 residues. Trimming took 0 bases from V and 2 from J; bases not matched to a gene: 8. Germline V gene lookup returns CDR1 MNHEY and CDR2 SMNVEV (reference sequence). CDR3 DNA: TGTGCCAGCAGTTTATCCGCTAGCGGGGGGGTAAAGACCTACGAGCAGTACTTC. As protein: CASSLSASGGVKTYEQYF.

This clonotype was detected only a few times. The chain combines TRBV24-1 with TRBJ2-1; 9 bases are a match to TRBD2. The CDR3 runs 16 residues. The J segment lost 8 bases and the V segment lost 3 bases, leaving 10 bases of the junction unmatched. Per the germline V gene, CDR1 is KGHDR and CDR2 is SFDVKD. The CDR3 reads CATSDPGLAPSDEQFF. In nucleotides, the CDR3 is TGTGCCACCAGTGATCCCGGACTAGCGCCTAGCGATGAGCAGTTCTTC.

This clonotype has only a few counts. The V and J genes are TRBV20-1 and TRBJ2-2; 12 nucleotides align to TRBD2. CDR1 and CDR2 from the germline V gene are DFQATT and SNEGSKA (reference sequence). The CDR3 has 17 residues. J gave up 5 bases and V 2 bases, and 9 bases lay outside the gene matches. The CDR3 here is CSARSLAGGQVTGELFF. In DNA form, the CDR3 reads TGCAGTGCTAGATCTCTAGCGGGAGGGCAGGTAACCGGGGAGCTGTTTTTT.

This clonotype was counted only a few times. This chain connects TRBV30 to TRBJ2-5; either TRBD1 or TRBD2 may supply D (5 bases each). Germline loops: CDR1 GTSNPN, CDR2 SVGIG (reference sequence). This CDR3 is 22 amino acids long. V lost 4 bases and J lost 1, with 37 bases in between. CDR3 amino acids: CAWTRGQGRRRGFLASQETQYF. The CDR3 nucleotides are TGTGCCTGGACCCGAGGTCAGGGACGCCGACGGGGATTCTTAGCCTCCCAAGAGACCCAGTACTTC.

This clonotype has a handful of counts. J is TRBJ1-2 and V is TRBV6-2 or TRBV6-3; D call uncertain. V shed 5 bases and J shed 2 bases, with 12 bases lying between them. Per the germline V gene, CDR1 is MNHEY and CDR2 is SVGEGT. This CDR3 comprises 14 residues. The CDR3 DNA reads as TGTGCCAGCAGTGGGCCGACGGCAAACTATGGCTACACCTTC. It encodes CASSGPTANYGYTF.

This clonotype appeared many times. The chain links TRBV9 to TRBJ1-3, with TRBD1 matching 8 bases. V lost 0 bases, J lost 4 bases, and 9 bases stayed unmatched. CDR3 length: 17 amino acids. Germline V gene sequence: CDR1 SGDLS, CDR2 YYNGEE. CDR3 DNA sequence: TGTGCCAGCAGCGTAGCGGGACAGGTTACATCCGGAAACACCATATATTTT. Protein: CASSVAGQVTSGNTIYF.

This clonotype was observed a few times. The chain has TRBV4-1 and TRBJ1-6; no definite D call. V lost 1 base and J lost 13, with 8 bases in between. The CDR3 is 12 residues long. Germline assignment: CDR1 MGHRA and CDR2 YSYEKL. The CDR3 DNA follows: TGCGCCAGCAGCCAAGTCGGGCTCCCCCTCCACTTT. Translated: CASSQVGLPLHF.

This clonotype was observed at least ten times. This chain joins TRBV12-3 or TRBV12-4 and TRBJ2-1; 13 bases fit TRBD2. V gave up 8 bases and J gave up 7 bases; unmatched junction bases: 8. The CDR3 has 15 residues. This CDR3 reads CASGDTSGGVNEQFF. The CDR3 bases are TGTGCCAGCGGTGACACTAGCGGGGGGGTGAATGAGCAGTTCTTC.

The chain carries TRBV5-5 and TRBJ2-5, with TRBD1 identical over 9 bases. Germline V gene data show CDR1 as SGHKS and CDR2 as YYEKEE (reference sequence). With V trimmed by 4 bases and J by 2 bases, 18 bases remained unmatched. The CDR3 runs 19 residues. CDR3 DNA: TGTGCCAGCAGCCCGATAATATTGCCTCCGGGACAGGGACAAGAGACCCAGTACTTC. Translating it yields CASSPIILPPGQGQETQYF.